The entry below describes one TCR beta chain. Its antigen is not yet known. Base qualities are not provided; no much larger clone lies one nucleotide away. This sample was included in a study of CD8 T cells in Susac syndrome (dated by TCRdb to the late 2010s). General notes on the study: Whether CD8+ T cell activation and differentiation in Susac syndrome was antigen driven was tested using repertoire sequencing. Study-wide conclusions, independent of this receptor: The number of individuals in the TCR sequencing and HLA analysis was acknowledged as relatively small.

RNA was extracted with the RNeasy kit and about 0.5 to 1 ug was reverse transcribed using random hexamers. The immunoSEQ multiplex PCR assay, covering 54 Vbeta and 13 Jbeta segments, was used to amplify TCR beta CDR3 regions. To correct PCR amplification bias, a synthetic template baseline was used for both primer optimization and computational correction. The original methods were these. Reads were annotated to V, D and J genes according to IMGT and were analyzed with immunoSEQ Analyzer, with only productive sequences retained. Clonality was calculated as one minus the Shannon entropy normalized by log2 of the number of productive unique sequences. For each patient and control, public and private clones were evaluated within the 100 most prevalent clones. A clone was defined as Susac-specific if it was absent from the healthy and MS cohorts, from roughly 980 published viral clones and from other ImmuneACCESS disease sequences. TCRdb reprocessed the public reads (quality trimming at Q25 with fastp, clone calling with MiXCR) and kept in-frame beta chains. Duplicate CDR3 protein sequences are folded into a single record with the most common DNA and genes. The V and J calls and clone size are TCRdb's, not the authors'. The sample table lists approximately 210,000 distinct CDR3 sequences, about 96% of them with a count of one. 0.085% to 0.1% of the sample is in the top ten clones.

Peripheral blood CD8+ and CD4+ T cells from healthy donors, Susac syndrome patients and multiple sclerosis patients were profiled by high-throughput TCR beta sequencing. The multiple sclerosis controls were treatment-naive patients who had stable or active relapsing-remitting disease and met the revised McDonald criteria. CD8+ TEMRA cells were enriched by FACS, while bulk CD8+ and CD4+ T cells were purified by magnetic negative isolation. Blood was drawn into EDTA tubes, processed within 24 hours, and PBMCs were isolated by density gradient centrifugation. PBMCs intended for TCR sequencing were cryopreserved in liquid nitrogen and thawed later in a water bath at 37 degrees C. Purity of sorted or isolated CD4+, CD8+ and CD8+ TEMRA cells was at least 90%. Material: CD4+ T cells from PBMCs. The sequence derives from a human donor with multiple sclerosis.

The CDR3 protein is CSVESGANVLTF. The nucleotides read TGCAGCGTTGAGTCTGGGGCCAACGTCCTGACTTTC. Here the chain combines TRBV29-1 and TRBJ2-6, with no confidently assigned D gene. Including the terminal cysteine and phenylalanine, the CDR3 comprises 12 residues. This entry keeps only the CDR3 DNA: 36 bases, framed from base 1. Trimming takes 3 bases from V and 1 base from J, and the germline ends sit 1 base apart. CDR1 and CDR2 were assigned from the germline V gene as SQVTM and ANQGSEA.